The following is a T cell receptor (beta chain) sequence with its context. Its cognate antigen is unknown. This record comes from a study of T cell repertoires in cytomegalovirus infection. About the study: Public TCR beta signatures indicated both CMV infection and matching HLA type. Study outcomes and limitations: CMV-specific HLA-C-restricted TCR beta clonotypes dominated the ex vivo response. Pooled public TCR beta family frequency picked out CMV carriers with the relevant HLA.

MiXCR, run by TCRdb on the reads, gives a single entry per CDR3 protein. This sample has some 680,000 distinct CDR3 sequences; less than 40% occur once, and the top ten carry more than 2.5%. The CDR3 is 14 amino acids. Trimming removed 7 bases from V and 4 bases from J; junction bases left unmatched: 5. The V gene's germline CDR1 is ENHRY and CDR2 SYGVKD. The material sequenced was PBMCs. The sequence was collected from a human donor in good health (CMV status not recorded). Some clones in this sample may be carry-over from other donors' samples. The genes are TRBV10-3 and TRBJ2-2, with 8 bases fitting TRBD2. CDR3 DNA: TGTGCCATCACCCCGGGAGGGACCACCGGGGAGCTGTTTTTT. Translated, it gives CAITPGGTTGELFF.